This TCR beta chain was profiled in a study of shared clonotypes between healthy human individuals. Study-wide results and limits: Around 4.7% of naive CD4 clonotypes were shared across a few donors.

Germline V gives CDR1 MDHEN, CDR2 SYDVKM. V dropped 6 bases and J dropped 3; count of bases not matched to a gene: 9. The CDR3 extends over 18 amino acids. To note about this clone: Antigen: not known.

Here immunoSEQ multiplex PCR was the method, and the copy in TCRdb shows in-frame clones only, minus some. This repertoire shows roughly 2.6 million clones, around nine tenths found once; its top ten account for 0.11% to 0.15%. Sequenced input: naive CD4+ T cells sorted from blood. As to subset: CD45RA+ positively selected. The chain has TRBV28 and TRBJ2-2, with 14 bases that match TRBD2. This TCR derives from a man between 18 and 29 years old in good health. CDR3 in amino acids: CASSLVGLAGAHTGELFF. DNA for the CDR3: TGTGCCAGCAGCCTGGTGGGACTAGCGGGGGCCCACACCGGGGAGCTGTTTTTT.